This is a list of T cell receptor beta chains from one sample in a study of blood T cells in healthy people across ages. TCRdb reprocessed the 5' RACE reads via MiXCR and lists one record per CDR3 protein. Of 650,000 to 700,000 distinct CDR3 sequences listed, around 50% are singletons. The sample taken for sequencing was blood. The receptors come from a woman at least 80 years old in good health. Each CDR3 is given with its conserved first and last residue. The order of the fields is V gene, J gene, clone size, D gene, CDR3 protein, CDR3 DNA. D genes are given only for firm matches. Where a row states a size, it is once, few, many or the class of an expanded clone; other rows omit it.

>TRBV7-2|TRBJ1-4|many|TRBD1
CASSSGQVNEKLFF
TGTGCCAGCAGCTCCGGACAGGTTAATGAAAAACTGTTTTTT
>TRBV12-3/TRBV12-4|TRBJ2-2|few|NA
CASSLAGHFMGELFF
TGTGCCAGCTCCCTTGCGGGACATTTCATGGGGGAGCTGTTTTTT
>TRBV3-1|TRBJ1-1|few|NA
CASSQEPVDTEAFF
TGTGCCAGCAGCCAAGAACCGGTGGACACTGAAGCTTTCTTT
>TRBV2|TRBJ1-6|NA|NA
CASSDPDGSPLHF
TGTGCCAGCAGTGATCCAGACGGATCACCCCTCCACTTT
>TRBV4-1|TRBJ2-7|few|TRBD2
CASSLGGECEQYF
TGCGCCAGCAGCCTCGGGGGGGAATGCGAGCAGTACTTC
>TRBV7-9|TRBJ2-3|NA|TRBD2
CASSPTGTSATGTQYF
TGTGCCAGCTCCCCCACCGGGACTAGCGCAACAGGTACGCAGTATTTT
>TRBV5-1|TRBJ2-7|NA|NA
CASSLVGREQYF
TGCGCCAGCAGCTTGGTGGGACGCGAGCAGTACTTC
>TRBV4-2|TRBJ2-3|many|NA
CASSQGGPRTDTQYF
TGTGCCAGCAGCCAAGGGGGACCCCGCACAGATACGCAGTATTTT
>TRBV20-1|TRBJ2-5|NA|NA
CSGIRGNRETQYF
TGCAGTGGGATAAGGGGGAACAGAGAGACCCAGTACTTC
>TRBV6-5|TRBJ2-3|NA|TRBD2
CASSYREGVVDTQYF
TGTGCCAGCAGTTACCGGGAGGGGGTCGTGGATACGCAGTATTTT
>TRBV29-1|TRBJ2-4|NA|TRBD2
CSASASGGAYAKNIQYF
TGCAGCGCCTCTGCTAGCGGGGGGGCGTATGCCAAAAACATTCAGTACTTC
>TRBV7-9|TRBJ2-4|once|TRBD1
CASSLNYRDRKNIQYF
TGTGCCAGCAGCTTAAATTATCGGGACAGAAAAAACATTCAGTACTTC
>TRBV4-2|TRBJ2-3|NA|NA
CASSQDLAGDTQYF
TGTGCCAGCAGCCAAGACCTAGCCGGAGATACGCAGTATTTT
>TRBV28|TRBJ1-4|NA|NA
CASSTRLGANEKLFF
TGTGCCAGCAGTACCCGTTTGGGGGCTAATGAAAAACTGTTTTTT
>TRBV20-1|TRBJ2-3|many|NA
CSARDNRRSTDTQYF
TGCAGTGCTAGAGATAACCGCCGAAGCACAGATACGCAGTATTTT